This T cell receptor delta chain emerged from a study of delta chains in infants with herpesvirus infections. Findings and limits, study-wide: Uninfected infants and those infected after 120 days lacked the public clonotype. Possibly, this public clonotype is present below detection in uninfected infants.

This clone was observed a handful of times. Its specificity is unknown. PBMC RNA was reverse transcribed using gamma-chain- and delta-chain-specific primers. TCRdb reapplied CATT to the RT-PCR reads. The sample contains 1,300 to 1,500 delta-chain clones, roughly 23% of which appear only once. The clonotype was recovered from a human donor who was a Ugandan infant, either HIV-exposed or HIV-unexposed (not recorded which). The sample in question was peripheral blood, obtained at time point 2 of longitudinal follow-up.

CDR3 nucleotides: TGTGCTCTTGGGGACCCCCTTCCTAGCTGGGGGATACGGGAGGATAAACTCATCTTT. The encoded protein is CALGDPLPSWGIREDKLIF. The chain combines TRDV1 with TRDJ1; 12 bases match TRDD3. The CDR3 contains 19 residues. Trimming removed 3 bases from V and 5 bases from J; junction bases left unmatched: 16. The germline gives CDR1 TSWWSYY, CDR2 QGS.